This is a list of T cell receptor beta chains from one sample in a study of T cells in Graves' hyperthyroidism and ophthalmopathy. A single record per CDR3 protein comes from TCRdb applying MiXCR to the multiplex PCR reads. The sample has about 420,000 distinct CDR3 sequences; about 13% are singletons. Sequenced sample: blood. These receptor sequences come from a woman under 30 with Graves' hyperthyroidism. The CDR3 runs from the conserved cysteine through the conserved F or W. Fields, in order: V gene, J gene, D gene, clone size, CDR3 protein, CDR3 DNA. The D gene is left open where the match is weak. The size entry is marked missing in some rows and otherwise reads once, few, many or a size class.

v_call: TRBV11-2
j_call: TRBJ2-7
d_call: -
clone_size: many
cdr3_aa: CASSAGLAEQYF
cdr3_nt: TGTGCCAGCAGTGCAGGGCTGGCCGAGCAGTACTTC

v_call: TRBV30
j_call: TRBJ2-2
d_call: TRBD2
clone_size: few
cdr3_aa: CAWSVVLGGTGELFF
cdr3_nt: TGTGCCTGGAGTGTAGTCCTGGGGGGGACCGGGGAGCTGTTTTTT

v_call: TRBV20-1
j_call: TRBJ2-7
d_call: TRBD2
clone_size: many
cdr3_aa: CSARDASGATYEQYF
cdr3_nt: TGCAGTGCTAGAGATGCTAGCGGGGCCACCTACGAGCAGTACTTC

v_call: TRBV7-2
j_call: TRBJ1-5
d_call: TRBD1
clone_size: many
cdr3_aa: CASRGDSIHQPQHF
cdr3_nt: TGTGCCAGCAGGGGGGACAGTATCCATCAGCCCCAGCATTTT

v_call: TRBV28
j_call: TRBJ2-5
d_call: TRBD2
clone_size: many
cdr3_aa: CASSPRGGSGKETQYF
cdr3_nt: TGTGCCAGCAGTCCGCGGGGGGGCAGCGGCAAAGAGACCCAGTACTTC

v_call: TRBV30
j_call: TRBJ2-7
d_call: -
clone_size: many
cdr3_aa: CAWSVFHRPYEQYF
cdr3_nt: TGTGCCTGGAGTGTATTTCACCGTCCCTACGAGCAGTACTTC

v_call: TRBV28
j_call: TRBJ2-1
d_call: TRBD1
clone_size: many
cdr3_aa: CASSPGQALHEQFF
cdr3_nt: TGTGCCAGCAGTCCGGGACAGGCCCTCCATGAGCAGTTCTTC

v_call: TRBV13
j_call: TRBJ2-5
d_call: TRBD1
clone_size: many
cdr3_aa: CASSLTGQGGQETQYF
cdr3_nt: TGTGCCAGCAGCTTAACCGGACAGGGTGGCCAAGAGACCCAGTACTTC

v_call: TRBV10-3
j_call: TRBJ2-7
d_call: TRBD1
clone_size: -
cdr3_aa: CAISDGTGKYEQYF
cdr3_nt: TGTGCCATCAGTGATGGGACAGGAAAATACGAGCAGTACTTC

v_call: TRBV7-9
j_call: TRBJ2-7
d_call: TRBD2
clone_size: many
cdr3_aa: CASSGSGRVYEQYF
cdr3_nt: TGTGCCAGCAGCGGGAGCGGGAGGGTCTACGAGCAGTACTTC

v_call: TRBV7-9
j_call: TRBJ2-1
d_call: -
clone_size: many
cdr3_aa: CASSLPGDLGNEQFF
cdr3_nt: TGTGCCAGCAGCTTACCGGGGGACCTAGGAAATGAGCAGTTCTTC

v_call: TRBV4-3
j_call: TRBJ2-1
d_call: -
clone_size: many
cdr3_aa: CASSQAGTGKNNEQFF
cdr3_nt: TGCGCCAGCAGCCAAGCCGGGACTGGAAAAAACAATGAGCAGTTCTTC

v_call: TRBV30
j_call: TRBJ1-2
d_call: -
clone_size: few
cdr3_aa: CALQKTYYGYTF
cdr3_nt: TGTGCCCTACAGAAAACCTACTATGGCTACACCTTC

v_call: TRBV7-2
j_call: TRBJ2-5
d_call: -
clone_size: few
cdr3_aa: CASLGNRERETQYF
cdr3_nt: TGTGCCAGCTTGGGAAACAGGGAACGGGAGACCCAGTACTTC

v_call: TRBV11-2
j_call: TRBJ2-1
d_call: TRBD2
clone_size: many
cdr3_aa: CASSSDGTSGIYEQFF
cdr3_nt: TGTGCCAGCAGCTCCGACGGGACTAGCGGGATTTATGAGCAGTTCTTC

v_call: TRBV11-2
j_call: TRBJ2-7
d_call: -
clone_size: many
cdr3_aa: CASSLDLASFSYEQYF
cdr3_nt: TGTGCCAGCAGCTTAGATTTGGCTAGCTTCTCCTACGAGCAGTACTTC

v_call: TRBV9
j_call: TRBJ2-1
d_call: TRBD1
clone_size: -
cdr3_aa: CASSVVRGTGSLNEQFF
cdr3_nt: TGTGCCAGCAGCGTAGTTCGAGGGACAGGGTCCTTAAATGAGCAGTTCTTC

v_call: TRBV12-5
j_call: TRBJ1-1
d_call: -
clone_size: many
cdr3_aa: CASGLSLNAPAFF
cdr3_nt: TGTGCTAGTGGTTTGAGCCTCAATGCTCCAGCTTTCTTT

v_call: TRBV6-1
j_call: TRBJ2-7
d_call: TRBD2
clone_size: many
cdr3_aa: CASLSTRTSGRASAHEQYF
cdr3_nt: TGTGCCAGCCTCAGCACGAGGACTAGCGGGAGGGCCAGTGCCCACGAGCAGTACTTC

v_call: TRBV30
j_call: TRBJ1-4
d_call: -
clone_size: many
cdr3_aa: CAWSVPGAIEKLFF
cdr3_nt: TGTGCCTGGAGTGTCCCGGGGGCGATTGAAAAACTGTTTTTT

v_call: TRBV6-2/TRBV6-3
j_call: TRBJ1-2
d_call: -
clone_size: many
cdr3_aa: CASSARDRVRDGYTF
cdr3_nt: TGTGCCAGCAGTGCTCGGGACCGAGTCCGGGATGGCTACACCTTC

v_call: TRBV6-1
j_call: TRBJ1-5
d_call: -
clone_size: many
cdr3_aa: CASRTQSQGYSNQPQHF
cdr3_nt: TGTGCCAGCAGGACCCAGAGCCAGGGGTATAGCAATCAGCCCCAGCATTTT